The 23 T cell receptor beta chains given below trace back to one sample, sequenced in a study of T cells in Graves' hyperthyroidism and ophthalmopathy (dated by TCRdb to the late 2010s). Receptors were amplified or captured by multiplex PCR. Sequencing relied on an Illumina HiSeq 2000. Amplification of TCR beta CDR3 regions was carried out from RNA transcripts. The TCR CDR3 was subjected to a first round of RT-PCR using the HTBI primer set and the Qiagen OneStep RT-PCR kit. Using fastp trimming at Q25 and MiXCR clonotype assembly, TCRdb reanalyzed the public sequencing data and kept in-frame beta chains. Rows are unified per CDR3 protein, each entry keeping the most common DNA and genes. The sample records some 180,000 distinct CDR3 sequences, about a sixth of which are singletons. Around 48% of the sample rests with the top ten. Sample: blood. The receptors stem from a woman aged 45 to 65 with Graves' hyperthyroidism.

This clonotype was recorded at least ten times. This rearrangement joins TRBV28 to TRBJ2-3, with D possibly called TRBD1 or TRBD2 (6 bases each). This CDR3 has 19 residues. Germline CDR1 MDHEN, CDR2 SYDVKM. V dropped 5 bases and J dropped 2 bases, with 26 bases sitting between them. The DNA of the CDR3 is TGTGCCAGCAGTCCTGCCGGGGGCAGGTTCGCGGGCTCCACAGATACGCAGTATTTT. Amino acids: CASSPAGGRFAGSTDTQYF.

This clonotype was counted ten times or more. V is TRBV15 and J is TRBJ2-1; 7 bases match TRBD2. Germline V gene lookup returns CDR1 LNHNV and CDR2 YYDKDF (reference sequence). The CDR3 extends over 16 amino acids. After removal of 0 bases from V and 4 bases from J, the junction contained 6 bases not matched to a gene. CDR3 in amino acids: CATSRERRERYNEQFF. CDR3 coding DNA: TGTGCCACCAGCAGAGAACGGCGGGAGAGATACAATGAGCAGTTCTTC.

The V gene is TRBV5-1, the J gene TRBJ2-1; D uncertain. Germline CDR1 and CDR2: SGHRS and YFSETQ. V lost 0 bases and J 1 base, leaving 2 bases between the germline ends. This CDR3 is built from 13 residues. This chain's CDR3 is CASSLESYNEQFF. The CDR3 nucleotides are TGCGCCAGCAGCTTGGAATCCTACAATGAGCAGTTCTTC.

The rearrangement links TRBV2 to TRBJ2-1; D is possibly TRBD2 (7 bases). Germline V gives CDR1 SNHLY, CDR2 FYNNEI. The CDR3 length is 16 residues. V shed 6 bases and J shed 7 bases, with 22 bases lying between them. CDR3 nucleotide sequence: TGTGCCAGCAGCGTAGGGACACCCGGGGGGTTGAATGAGCAGTTCTTC. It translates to CASSVGTPGGLNEQFF.

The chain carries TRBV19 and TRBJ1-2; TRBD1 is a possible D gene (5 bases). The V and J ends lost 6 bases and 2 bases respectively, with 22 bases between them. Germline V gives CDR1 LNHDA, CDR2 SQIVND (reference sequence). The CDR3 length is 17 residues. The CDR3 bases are TGTGCCAGTAGCCCTTATGGGGGGGTGAAAGGGAACTATGGCTACACCTTC. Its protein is CASSPYGGVKGNYGYTF.

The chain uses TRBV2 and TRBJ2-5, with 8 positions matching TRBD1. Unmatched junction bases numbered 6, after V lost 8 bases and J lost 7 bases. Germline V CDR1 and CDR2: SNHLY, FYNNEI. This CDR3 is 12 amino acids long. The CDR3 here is CASDGQGVTQYF. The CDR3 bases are TGTGCCAGCGATGGACAGGGAGTGACCCAGTACTTC.

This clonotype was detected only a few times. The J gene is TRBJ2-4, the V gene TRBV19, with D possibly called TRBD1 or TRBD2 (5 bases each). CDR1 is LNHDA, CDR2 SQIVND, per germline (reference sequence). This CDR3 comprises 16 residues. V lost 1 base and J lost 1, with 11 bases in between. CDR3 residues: CASSIGGDGAKNIQYF. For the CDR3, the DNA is TGTGCCAGTAGTATAGGAGGGGATGGGGCCAAAAACATTCAGTACTTC.

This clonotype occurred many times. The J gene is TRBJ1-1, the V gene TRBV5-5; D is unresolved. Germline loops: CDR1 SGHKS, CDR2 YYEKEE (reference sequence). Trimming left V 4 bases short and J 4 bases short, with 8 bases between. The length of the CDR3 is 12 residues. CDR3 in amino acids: CASSDWGTEAFF. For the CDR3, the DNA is TGTGCCAGCAGCGACTGGGGCACTGAAGCTTTCTTT.

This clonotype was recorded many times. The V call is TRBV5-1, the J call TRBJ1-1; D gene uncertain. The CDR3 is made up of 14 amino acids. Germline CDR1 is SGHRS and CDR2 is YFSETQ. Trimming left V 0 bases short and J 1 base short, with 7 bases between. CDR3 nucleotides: TGCGCCAGCAGCTTGGATGGCAGGAACACTGAAGCTTTCTTT. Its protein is CASSLDGRNTEAFF.

CDR3 region: CASRGRWYTF. CDR3 bases: TGTGCCAGCAGGGGACGGTGGTACACCTTC. The J gene is TRBJ1-2, the V gene TRBV2; perhaps TRBD1 as D (5 bases). CDR3 size: 10 residues. Germline lookup yields CDR1 SNHLY and CDR2 FYNNEI. V lost 6 bases to trimming and J lost 11 bases, with 10 bases between them.

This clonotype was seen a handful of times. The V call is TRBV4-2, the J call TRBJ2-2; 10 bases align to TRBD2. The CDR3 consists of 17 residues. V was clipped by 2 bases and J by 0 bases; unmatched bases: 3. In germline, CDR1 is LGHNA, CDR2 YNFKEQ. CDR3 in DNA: TGTGCCAGCAGCCAACCACTAGCGGGGACGAACACCGGGGAGCTGTTTTTT. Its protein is CASSQPLAGTNTGELFF.

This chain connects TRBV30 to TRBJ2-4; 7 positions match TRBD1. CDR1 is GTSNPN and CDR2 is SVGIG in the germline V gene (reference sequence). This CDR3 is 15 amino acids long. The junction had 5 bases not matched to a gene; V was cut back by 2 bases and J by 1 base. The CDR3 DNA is TGTGCCTGGAGTCAAAAGGGGGCGGCCAAAAACATTCAGTACTTC. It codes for CAWSQKGAAKNIQYF.

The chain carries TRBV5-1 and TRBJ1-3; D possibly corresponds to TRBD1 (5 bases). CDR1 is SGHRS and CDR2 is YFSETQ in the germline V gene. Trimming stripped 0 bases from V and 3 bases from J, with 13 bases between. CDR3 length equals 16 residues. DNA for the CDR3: TGCGCCAGCAGCTTGGGGCAGGGAGTCGTTGGAAACACCATATATTTT. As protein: CASSLGQGVVGNTIYF.

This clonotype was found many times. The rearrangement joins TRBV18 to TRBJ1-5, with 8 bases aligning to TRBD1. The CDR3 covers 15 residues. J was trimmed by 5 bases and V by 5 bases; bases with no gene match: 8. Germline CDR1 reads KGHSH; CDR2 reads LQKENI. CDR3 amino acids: CASSSEGQGYQPQHF. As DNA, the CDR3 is TGTGCCAGCTCAAGCGAAGGACAGGGCTATCAGCCCCAGCATTTT.

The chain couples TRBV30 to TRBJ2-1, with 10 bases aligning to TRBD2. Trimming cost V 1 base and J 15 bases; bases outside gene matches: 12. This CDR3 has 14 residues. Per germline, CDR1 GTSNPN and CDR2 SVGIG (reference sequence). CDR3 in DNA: TGTGCCTGGAGTGCAGTAGCGGGAGGCTTAAGGCCGTTCTTC. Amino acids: CAWSAVAGGLRPFF.

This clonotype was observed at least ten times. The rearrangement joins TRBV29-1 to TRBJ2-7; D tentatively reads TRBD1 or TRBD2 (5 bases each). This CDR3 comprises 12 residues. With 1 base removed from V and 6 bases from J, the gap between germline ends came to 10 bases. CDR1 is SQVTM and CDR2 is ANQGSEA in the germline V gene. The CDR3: CSVEGEGTEQYF. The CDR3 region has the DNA TGCAGCGTTGAAGGGGAAGGGACCGAGCAGTACTTC.

The CDR3 DNA reads TGTGCCAGCAGCTCCCATACGGGGAGGGAGACCCAGTTCTTC. Amino acid sequence: CASSSHTGRETQFF. The V and J genes are TRBV11-2 and TRBJ2-5, with 7 bases matching TRBD2. Gene TRBJ2-1 matches the end of the DNA better, so the J call may be wrong. CDR3 length: 14 residues. CDR1 is SGHAT and CDR2 is FQNNGV in the germline V gene.

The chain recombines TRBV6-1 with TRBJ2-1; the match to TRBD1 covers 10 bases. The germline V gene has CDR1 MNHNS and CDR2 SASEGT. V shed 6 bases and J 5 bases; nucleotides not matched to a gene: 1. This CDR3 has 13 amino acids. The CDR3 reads CASSGTGDNEQFF. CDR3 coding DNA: TGTGCCAGCAGCGGGACAGGGGACAATGAGCAGTTCTTC.

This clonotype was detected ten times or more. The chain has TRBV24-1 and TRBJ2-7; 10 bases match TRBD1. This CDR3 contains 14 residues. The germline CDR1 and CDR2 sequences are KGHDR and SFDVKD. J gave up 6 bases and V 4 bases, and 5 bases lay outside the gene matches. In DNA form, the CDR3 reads TGTGCCACCAGTGAGGACAGGGGGAATCGCGAGCAGTACTTC. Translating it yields CATSEDRGNREQYF.

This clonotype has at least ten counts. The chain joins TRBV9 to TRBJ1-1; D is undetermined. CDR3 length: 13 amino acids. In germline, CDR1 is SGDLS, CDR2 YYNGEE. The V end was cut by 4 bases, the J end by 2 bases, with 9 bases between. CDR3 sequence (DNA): TGTGCCAGCAGCACCGACGGAAACACTGAAGCTTTCTTT. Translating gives CASSTDGNTEAFF.

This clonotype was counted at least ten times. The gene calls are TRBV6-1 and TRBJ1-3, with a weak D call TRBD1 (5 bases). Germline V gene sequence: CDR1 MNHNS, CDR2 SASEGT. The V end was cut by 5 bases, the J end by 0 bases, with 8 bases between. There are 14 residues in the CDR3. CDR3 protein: CASSRTRSGNTIYF. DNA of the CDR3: TGTGCCAGCAGTCGGACACGCTCTGGAAACACCATATATTTT.

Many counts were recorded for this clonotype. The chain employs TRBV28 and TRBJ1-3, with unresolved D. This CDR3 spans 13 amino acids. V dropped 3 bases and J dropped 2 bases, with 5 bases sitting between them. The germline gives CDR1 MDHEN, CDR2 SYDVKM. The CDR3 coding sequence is TGTGCCAGCAGTTTCAGGCCTGGAAACACCATATATTTT. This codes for CASSFRPGNTIYF.

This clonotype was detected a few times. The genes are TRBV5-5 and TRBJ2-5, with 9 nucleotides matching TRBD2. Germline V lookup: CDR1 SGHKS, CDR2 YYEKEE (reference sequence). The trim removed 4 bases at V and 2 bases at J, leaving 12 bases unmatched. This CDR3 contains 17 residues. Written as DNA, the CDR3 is TGTGCCAGCAGCCCGGGATTCCCCAGCGGGAGGCAAGAGACCCAGTACTTC. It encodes CASSPGFPSGRQETQYF.